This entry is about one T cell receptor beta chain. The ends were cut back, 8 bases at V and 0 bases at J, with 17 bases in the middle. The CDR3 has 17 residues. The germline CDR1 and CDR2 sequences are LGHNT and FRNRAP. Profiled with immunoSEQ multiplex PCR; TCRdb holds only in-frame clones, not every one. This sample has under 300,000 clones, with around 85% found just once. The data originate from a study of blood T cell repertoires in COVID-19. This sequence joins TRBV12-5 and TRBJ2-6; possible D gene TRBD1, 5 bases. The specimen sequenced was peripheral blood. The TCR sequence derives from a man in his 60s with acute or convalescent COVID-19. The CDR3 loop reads CASHFEAGISGANVLTF. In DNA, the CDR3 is TGTGCTAGTCATTTTGAGGCAGGGATCTCTGGGGCCAACGTCCTGACTTTC.